These T cell receptor beta chains were read from a single sample in a study of blood T cells in healthy people across ages. TCRdb ran MiXCR on the 5' RACE reads and lists one entry per CDR3 protein. The repertoire holds just under 900,000 distinct CDR3 sequences, about 28% seen once, with 17% in the top ten. Material: blood. Receptor source: a woman older than 75 in good health. CDR3s include the opening cysteine and the closing phenylalanine or tryptophan. Fields, in order: J gene, V gene, clone size, D gene, CDR3 DNA, CDR3 protein. D genes are given only for firm matches. A row's size may be missing; if present it is once, few, many or a size class.

j_gene: TRBJ1-2
v_gene: TRBV15
abundance: many
d_gene: TRBD1
CDR3nt: TGTGCCACCAGCAGAGCGCGGGACAGGTTCGGCTACACCTTC
CDR3aa: CATSRARDRFGYTF

j_gene: TRBJ2-1
v_gene: TRBV7-2
abundance: many
d_gene: .
CDR3nt: TGTGCCAGCAGCATTTCGACGGGGAATGAGCAGTTCTTC
CDR3aa: CASSISTGNEQFF

j_gene: TRBJ2-7
v_gene: TRBV11-2
abundance: .
d_gene: TRBD1
CDR3nt: TGTGCCAGCAGCTCCTATCCCGGGACAGGGGGCTACGAGCAGTACTTC
CDR3aa: CASSSYPGTGGYEQYF

j_gene: TRBJ2-4
v_gene: TRBV12-3/TRBV12-4
abundance: many
d_gene: TRBD1
CDR3nt: TGTGCCAGCAGTTTAAGGGGACAGGGGGCAAACATTCAGTACTTC
CDR3aa: CASSLRGQGANIQYF

j_gene: TRBJ2-7
v_gene: TRBV6-1
abundance: many
d_gene: TRBD1
CDR3nt: TGTGCCAGCAGTGTTACATGGCGGGGGACAGGGACAAGCTACGAGCAGTACTTC
CDR3aa: CASSVTWRGTGTSYEQYF

j_gene: TRBJ2-3
v_gene: TRBV7-2
abundance: .
d_gene: .
CDR3nt: TGTGCCAGCAGCTCACCCGGTAGTTCAAATACGCAGTATTTT
CDR3aa: CASSSPGSSNTQYF

j_gene: TRBJ2-3
v_gene: TRBV7-9
abundance: few
d_gene: .
CDR3nt: TGTGCCAGCAGCGTCCGGGACAGCACAGATACGCAGTATTTT
CDR3aa: CASSVRDSTDTQYF

j_gene: TRBJ2-7
v_gene: TRBV7-2
abundance: many
d_gene: TRBD1
CDR3nt: TGTGCCAGCAGCTTAGACAGGACAGGGGCCGGGTACGAGCAGTACTTC
CDR3aa: CASSLDRTGAGYEQYF

j_gene: TRBJ2-5
v_gene: TRBV7-8
abundance: .
d_gene: .
CDR3nt: TGTGCCAGCAGCAAATCCAGGATAGGGGAGACCCAGTACTTC
CDR3aa: CASSKSRIGETQYF

j_gene: TRBJ1-6
v_gene: TRBV5-1
abundance: few
d_gene: .
CDR3nt: TGCGCCAGCAGCGAACAAATATATAATTCACCCCTCCACTTT
CDR3aa: CASSEQIYNSPLHF

j_gene: TRBJ2-6
v_gene: TRBV5-4
abundance: many
d_gene: .
CDR3nt: TGTGCCAGCAGACTGGGACGGAGCTCTGGGGCCAACGTCCTGACTTTC
CDR3aa: CASRLGRSSGANVLTF

j_gene: TRBJ2-3
v_gene: TRBV5-1
abundance: many
d_gene: .
CDR3nt: TGCGCCAGCAGTGAGGACACAGATACGCAGTATTTT
CDR3aa: CASSEDTDTQYF

j_gene: TRBJ2-3
v_gene: TRBV5-1
abundance: many
d_gene: .
CDR3nt: TGCGCCAGCAGCTTGGCCGCAAAGTCGACAGGCGGAGATACGCAGTATTTT
CDR3aa: CASSLAAKSTGGDTQYF

j_gene: TRBJ2-5
v_gene: TRBV9
abundance: .
d_gene: TRBD1
CDR3nt: TGTGCCAGCAGCGCACAGGGGATTGGGGATGAGCAGTACTTC
CDR3aa: CASSAQGIGDEQYF

j_gene: TRBJ2-1
v_gene: TRBV11-1
abundance: .
d_gene: TRBD2
CDR3nt: TGTGCCAGCAGCACAGCGGGGGGCTACAATGAGCAGTTCTTC
CDR3aa: CASSTAGGYNEQFF

j_gene: TRBJ1-5
v_gene: TRBV6-2/TRBV6-3
abundance: .
d_gene: TRBD1
CDR3nt: TGTGCCAGCAGTTATTCAGGGGGCCAGAATCAGCCCCAGCATTTT
CDR3aa: CASSYSGGQNQPQHF

j_gene: TRBJ1-5
v_gene: TRBV20-1
abundance: many
d_gene: .
CDR3nt: TGCAGTGCTAGAGATGTGGAGGGGAGCTACAGCAATCAGCCCCAGCATTTT
CDR3aa: CSARDVEGSYSNQPQHF

j_gene: TRBJ2-3
v_gene: TRBV24-1
abundance: few
d_gene: TRBD2
CDR3nt: TGTGCCACCAGTGACCAATCCGGGACTAGCGGGGGAACAGATACGCAGTATTTT
CDR3aa: CATSDQSGTSGGTDTQYF

j_gene: TRBJ1-1
v_gene: TRBV6-4
abundance: .
d_gene: .
CDR3nt: TGTGCCACCCGGGTCGGGGGGTCGAGGAACACTGAAGCTTTCTTT
CDR3aa: CATRVGGSRNTEAFF

j_gene: TRBJ2-5
v_gene: TRBV5-1
abundance: .
d_gene: TRBD2
CDR3nt: TGCGCCAGCGGACGCGGGGGGCTCGGGGAGGCCCAGTACTTC
CDR3aa: CASGRGGLGEAQYF

j_gene: TRBJ2-1
v_gene: TRBV10-1
abundance: many
d_gene: TRBD2
CDR3nt: TGCGCCAGCAGTGAGTCAAGCGGGGGGGCAAATGAGCAGTTCTTC
CDR3aa: CASSESSGGANEQFF

j_gene: TRBJ2-1
v_gene: TRBV4-2
abundance: many
d_gene: TRBD2
CDR3nt: TGTGCCAGCAGCCAAGGAGCGGGGGGGCCGAATGAGCAGTTCTTC
CDR3aa: CASSQGAGGPNEQFF

j_gene: TRBJ2-3
v_gene: TRBV28
abundance: .
d_gene: .
CDR3nt: TGTGCCAGCAGTTTATCGTGGACAGACAAATATACGCAGTATTTT
CDR3aa: CASSLSWTDKYTQYF

j_gene: TRBJ2-3
v_gene: TRBV27
abundance: .
d_gene: .
CDR3nt: TGTGCCAGCAAAGCCCTCAGTCGTGTAGATACGCAGTATTTT
CDR3aa: CASKALSRVDTQYF

j_gene: TRBJ2-7
v_gene: TRBV5-1
abundance: few
d_gene: TRBD2
CDR3nt: TGCGCCAGCAGCCTATTAGCTTCCGGGGGGGCGATCGAGCAGTACTTC
CDR3aa: CASSLLASGGAIEQYF

j_gene: TRBJ2-3
v_gene: TRBV7-6
abundance: many
d_gene: TRBD2
CDR3nt: TGTGCCAGCAGCTCCGGCGGGGGGGCGGGCACAGATACGCAGTATTTT
CDR3aa: CASSSGGGAGTDTQYF

j_gene: TRBJ1-5
v_gene: TRBV27
abundance: few
d_gene: .
CDR3nt: TGTGCCACCATGGAATTAACGGGAAAATCGGGCAATCAGCCCCAGCATTTT
CDR3aa: CATMELTGKSGNQPQHF

j_gene: TRBJ1-2
v_gene: TRBV15
abundance: many
d_gene: TRBD1
CDR3nt: TGTGCCACCAGCGGCGGACAGGGACTCTATGGCTACACCTTC
CDR3aa: CATSGGQGLYGYTF

j_gene: TRBJ2-3
v_gene: TRBV20-1
abundance: .
d_gene: .
CDR3nt: TGCAGTGCTAGAGGAATGGGCGGCACAGATACGCAGTATTTT
CDR3aa: CSARGMGGTDTQYF

j_gene: TRBJ2-5
v_gene: TRBV30
abundance: many
d_gene: .
CDR3nt: TGTGCCTGGAGTGTGATCTTTGAGACCCAGTACTTC
CDR3aa: CAWSVIFETQYF

j_gene: TRBJ1-1
v_gene: TRBV29-1
abundance: .
d_gene: .
CDR3nt: TGCAGCGTTGAGGGACACTCGAACACTGAAGCTTTCTTT
CDR3aa: CSVEGHSNTEAFF

j_gene: TRBJ2-2
v_gene: TRBV7-9
abundance: few
d_gene: .
CDR3nt: TGTGCCAGCAGCTCGGACAGGTCCGAGCGGGACGGGGAGCTGTTTTTT
CDR3aa: CASSSDRSERDGELFF

j_gene: TRBJ2-1
v_gene: TRBV5-1
abundance: .
d_gene: .
CDR3nt: TGCGCCAGCAGCTTGGGTGATACCTCAAGGAACAATGAGCAGTTCTTC
CDR3aa: CASSLGDTSRNNEQFF

j_gene: TRBJ2-7
v_gene: TRBV7-2
abundance: .
d_gene: .
CDR3nt: TGTGCCAGCAGCTTAGTGTCCTTGCTGGGAACGGGCTCCTACAATGAGCAGTACTTC
CDR3aa: CASSLVSLLGTGSYNEQYF

j_gene: TRBJ2-3
v_gene: TRBV27
abundance: once
d_gene: .
CDR3nt: TGTGCCAGCACCCTACGCGGGGGCCACACAGATACGCAGTATTTT
CDR3aa: CASTLRGGHTDTQYF

j_gene: TRBJ2-3
v_gene: TRBV20-1
abundance: many
d_gene: .
CDR3nt: TGCAGTGCTAGGGAAGGGACGGGCACAGATACGCAGTATTTT
CDR3aa: CSAREGTGTDTQYF

j_gene: TRBJ1-2
v_gene: TRBV7-2
abundance: many
d_gene: .
CDR3nt: TGTGCCAGCAGCTTAAGTGCGTTCTATGGCTACACCTTC
CDR3aa: CASSLSAFYGYTF

j_gene: TRBJ2-5
v_gene: TRBV7-2
abundance: few
d_gene: TRBD2
CDR3nt: TGTGCCAGCAGCTCCACTCCGGGGGGTAATAATGAGCAGTACTTC
CDR3aa: CASSSTPGGNNEQYF

j_gene: TRBJ2-1
v_gene: TRBV5-1
abundance: many
d_gene: .
CDR3nt: TGCGCCAGCAGCTTGGGCAGGGGCCGGACCTCCTACAATGAGCAGTTCTTC
CDR3aa: CASSLGRGRTSYNEQFF

j_gene: TRBJ2-3
v_gene: TRBV12-3/TRBV12-4
abundance: few
d_gene: .
CDR3nt: TGTGCCACCTCCCCAAGGAAGGCCAGAGCAGATACGCAGTATTTT
CDR3aa: CATSPRKARADTQYF

j_gene: TRBJ2-7
v_gene: TRBV28
abundance: many
d_gene: .
CDR3nt: TGTGCCAGCAGTTTTAAGGACTACGAGCAGTACTTC
CDR3aa: CASSFKDYEQYF

j_gene: TRBJ1-2
v_gene: TRBV14
abundance: .
d_gene: .
CDR3nt: TGTGCCAGCAGCCAAGGGGCTCCAGGATATGGGGCCTCGGGCTACACCTTC
CDR3aa: CASSQGAPGYGASGYTF

j_gene: TRBJ1-2
v_gene: TRBV12-3/TRBV12-4
abundance: many
d_gene: .
CDR3nt: TGTGCCAGCAGTTTTTGGGCTCCAAGGGACTATGGCTACACCTTC
CDR3aa: CASSFWAPRDYGYTF

j_gene: TRBJ2-1
v_gene: TRBV10-1
abundance: .
d_gene: TRBD1
CDR3nt: TGCGCCACCGGGACAGGGGGCCGGGATGAGCAGTTCTTC
CDR3aa: CATGTGGRDEQFF

j_gene: TRBJ2-3
v_gene: TRBV5-4
abundance: many
d_gene: .
CDR3nt: TGTGCCAGCAGCTATCCCGGGACAAGGTTAGGGGATACGCAGTATTTT
CDR3aa: CASSYPGTRLGDTQYF

j_gene: TRBJ1-1
v_gene: TRBV7-2
abundance: .
d_gene: .
CDR3nt: TGTGTCAGCAGCTTACTTGTAAACCCCACTGAAGCTTTCTTT
CDR3aa: CVSSLLVNPTEAFF

j_gene: TRBJ1-5
v_gene: TRBV28
abundance: .
d_gene: .
CDR3nt: TGTGCCAGCACTCCCCCATGGGAGTCCGACAAGCCCCAGCATTTT
CDR3aa: CASTPPWESDKPQHF

j_gene: TRBJ1-2
v_gene: TRBV27
abundance: few
d_gene: .
CDR3nt: TGTGCCAGCAGTTCCACAGGGTTGCGTGGCTACACCTTC
CDR3aa: CASSSTGLRGYTF

j_gene: TRBJ2-1
v_gene: TRBV20-1
abundance: many
d_gene: .
CDR3nt: TGCAGTGCTACCGGGATGAAGACGGAATACAATGAGCAGTTCTTC
CDR3aa: CSATGMKTEYNEQFF

j_gene: TRBJ2-2
v_gene: TRBV11-2
abundance: .
d_gene: .
CDR3nt: TGTGCCAGCAGCGTCCTCCCAGGGGAACGGGACACCGGGGAGCTGTTTTTT
CDR3aa: CASSVLPGERDTGELFF

j_gene: TRBJ1-2
v_gene: TRBV12-3/TRBV12-4
abundance: .
d_gene: TRBD1
CDR3nt: TGTGCCAGCGGACCCTGGGGCAGGGGGCAAACTAACTATGGCTACACCTTC
CDR3aa: CASGPWGRGQTNYGYTF

j_gene: TRBJ2-7
v_gene: TRBV25-1
abundance: many
d_gene: TRBD1
CDR3nt: TGTGCCAGCAGAGGTTCAGGGGGCGAGCAGTACTTC
CDR3aa: CASRGSGGEQYF

j_gene: TRBJ2-7
v_gene: TRBV7-2
abundance: .
d_gene: .
CDR3nt: TGTGCCAGCAGCCGCAGGGTACACGAGCAGTACTTC
CDR3aa: CASSRRVHEQYF

j_gene: TRBJ1-4
v_gene: TRBV7-2
abundance: few
d_gene: .
CDR3nt: TGTGCCAGCAGCCCGGGGGGGGGAAGGGGCGAAAAACTGTTTTTT
CDR3aa: CASSPGGGRGEKLFF

j_gene: TRBJ2-1
v_gene: TRBV28
abundance: .
d_gene: TRBD2
CDR3nt: TGTGCCAGCAGTCCGCCCCTAGGAGCGGGGGGTTCGAGCTCCTACAATGAGCAGTTCTTC
CDR3aa: CASSPPLGAGGSSSYNEQFF

j_gene: TRBJ2-1
v_gene: TRBV18
abundance: .
d_gene: TRBD1
CDR3nt: TGTGCCAGCTCAACGCGGACAGGGTTGGACAATGAGCAGTTCTTC
CDR3aa: CASSTRTGLDNEQFF

j_gene: TRBJ1-2
v_gene: TRBV7-9
abundance: many
d_gene: .
CDR3nt: TGTGCCAGCAGCTTAGACCGGAGCTACACCTTC
CDR3aa: CASSLDRSYTF

j_gene: TRBJ1-2
v_gene: TRBV24-1
abundance: many
d_gene: .
CDR3nt: TGTGCCACTCATGGGTCTGAAGGCTACACCTTC
CDR3aa: CATHGSEGYTF

j_gene: TRBJ2-3
v_gene: TRBV5-6
abundance: many
d_gene: .
CDR3nt: TGTGCCAGCAGCCCGCTTGGGGGGCAGACTAGGACGCAGTATTTT
CDR3aa: CASSPLGGQTRTQYF

j_gene: TRBJ2-1
v_gene: TRBV18
abundance: few
d_gene: .
CDR3nt: TGTGCCAGTCAAATTAGCGGAGCCTACAATGAGCAGTTCTTC
CDR3aa: CASQISGAYNEQFF